A single sample gave rise to the 28 T cell receptor beta chains below, sequenced in a study of T cells in Graves' hyperthyroidism and ophthalmopathy. Regions amplified from RNA transcripts were the TCR beta CDR3 regions. The TCR CDR3 was amplified in a first-round RT-PCR using the HTBI primer set. MiXCR was run by TCRdb on the multiplex PCR reads, yielding one entry per CDR3 protein. The table lists hundreds of thousands of distinct CDR3 sequences, under 20% of them singletons. Sequences were obtained from blood. All receptors come from a woman aged 45-65 years with Graves' hyperthyroidism that later progressed to Graves' ophthalmopathy.

The sample holds many counts of this clonotype. The genes are TRBV6-1 and TRBJ2-7; 12 bases match TRBD1. Germline V gene lookup returns CDR1 MNHNS and CDR2 SASEGT. This CDR3 contains 13 residues. Trimming removed 7 bases from V and 6 bases from J; junction bases left unmatched: 4. CDR3 sequence (DNA): TGTGCCAGCACCGGGACAGGGGGCCTCGAGCAGTACTTC. This encodes CASTGTGGLEQYF.

This sequence joins TRBV5-1 and TRBJ1-2; no clear D gene. Between the trimmed V and J ends, which lost 1 base and 2 bases, there was a span of 9 bases. The CDR3 consists of 14 residues. CDR1 SGHRS and CDR2 YFSETQ come from the germline V gene. The CDR3 nucleotides read TGCGCCAGCAGCTTGCGTCAGAGGAACTATGGCTACACCTTC. Translated: CASSLRQRNYGYTF.

A few counts support this clonotype. V is TRBV3-1 and J is TRBJ1-6; 8 bases agree with TRBD1. The CDR3 runs 18 residues. Germline V gene sequence: CDR1 LGHDT, CDR2 YNNKEL (reference sequence). The J segment lost 7 bases and the V segment lost 4 bases, leaving 15 bases of the junction unmatched. The CDR3 loop is CASSLLPSGGYENSPLHF. The CDR3 DNA is TGTGCCAGCAGCCTCCTTCCCTCAGGGGGCTATGAAAATTCACCCCTCCACTTT.

The chain employs TRBV19 and TRBJ2-7; 7 bases line up with TRBD1. V dropped 7 bases and J dropped 6; count of bases not matched to a gene: 9. The CDR3 runs to 13 residues. Germline values: CDR1 LNHDA, CDR2 SQIVND (reference sequence). As DNA, the CDR3 is TGTGCCAGTACCAAGACAGGGAGTCGCGAGCAGTACTTC. Translated, it gives CASTKTGSREQYF. Complete variable domain (other parts from reference TRBV19 and TRBJ2-7): DGGITQSPKYLFRKEGQNVTLSCEQNLNHDAMYWYRQDPGQGLRLIYYSQIVNDFQKGDIAEGYSVSREKKESFPLTVTSAQKNPTAFYLCASTKTGSREQYFGPGTRLTVT.

The chain couples TRBV4-2 to TRBJ2-5, with 8 positions matching TRBD2. CDR3 length: 15 amino acids. The V segment lost 0 bases and the J segment 2 bases; nucleotides outside the gene matches: 2. Germline V gene sequence: CDR1 LGHNA, CDR2 YNFKEQ. CDR3 sequence: CASSQDPGGQETQYF. The CDR3 DNA reads as TGTGCCAGCAGCCAAGATCCGGGGGGGCAAGAGACCCAGTACTTC.

The chain links TRBV24-1 to TRBJ1-1, with D possibly TRBD1 on 5 matching bases. V dropped 9 bases and J dropped 2 bases, with 12 bases sitting between them. The CDR3 has 13 residues. In germline, CDR1 is KGHDR, CDR2 SFDVKD. The CDR3 region has the DNA TGTGCCACCCCGACAGTTCCAAACACTGAAGCTTTCTTT. This translates into CATPTVPNTEAFF.

The table lists this clonotype with many counts. V usage is TRBV6-1 and J usage is TRBJ2-1, with D perhaps being TRBD1 or TRBD2 (5 bases each). CDR1 is MNHNS and CDR2 is SASEGT in the germline V gene. V lost 0 bases and J lost 4, with 13 bases in between. This CDR3 has 16 residues. The CDR3 spells CASSEAVRDLYNEQFF. In DNA form, the CDR3 reads TGTGCCAGCAGTGAAGCGGTCAGGGACCTATACAATGAGCAGTTCTTC.

This clonotype occurred many times. The rearrangement joins TRBV30 to TRBJ1-1, with 7 positions matching TRBD1. Trimming cost V 2 bases and J 0 bases; bases outside gene matches: 6. The CDR3 covers 15 residues. Germline assignment: CDR1 GTSNPN and CDR2 SVGIG (reference sequence). CDR3 amino acids: CAWSPFDRVNTEAFF. The CDR3 region has the DNA TGTGCCTGGAGTCCTTTCGACAGGGTGAACACTGAAGCTTTCTTT. The full variable domain, its missing parts supplied by reference TRBV30 and TRBJ1-1, is SQTIHQWPATLVQPVGSPLSLECTVEGTSNPNLYWYRQAAGRGLQLLFYSVGIGQISSEVPQNLSASRPQDRQFILSSKKLLLSDSGFYLCAWSPFDRVNTEAFFGQGTRLTVV.

Concerning this clonotype: This may stem from a read error, because a much larger clone lies one nucleotide away. V usage is TRBV13 and J usage is TRBJ1-1; a possible D gene is TRBD1 (5 bases). The germline V gene encodes CDR1 PRHDT and CDR2 FYEKMQ (reference sequence). This CDR3 comprises 15 residues. CDR3 DNA sequence: TGTGCCAGCAGCCCTTCGGGGCAACCGAACACTGAAGCTATCTTT. Its protein product is CASSPSGQPNTEAIF. Full variable domain (missing parts from reference TRBV13 and TRBJ1-1): AAGVIQSPRHLIKEKRETATLKCYPIPRHDTVYWYQQGPGQDPQFLISFYEKMQSDKGSIPDRFSAQQFSDYHSELNMSSLELGDSALYFCASSPSGQPNTEAIFGQGTRLTVV.

The rearrangement uses TRBV20-1 and TRBJ2-1; 9 nucleotides line up with TRBD2. The CDR3 loop spans 13 amino acids. V lost 4 bases, J lost 8 bases, and 6 bases stayed unmatched. Germline V gene data show CDR1 as DFQATT and CDR2 as SNEGSKA (reference sequence). The CDR3 DNA is TGCAGTGCTAAGCGGGGGGCCATCGATGAGCAGTTCTTC. Translating gives CSAKRGAIDEQFF.

This clonotype was counted at least ten times. This sequence joins TRBV5-1 and TRBJ1-1; TRBD1 might be the D (5 bases). V was clipped by 0 bases and J by 4 bases, with 10 bases between them. CDR1 and CDR2 from the germline V gene are SGHRS and YFSETQ. The CDR3 spans 14 residues. CDR3 nucleotide sequence: TGCGCCAGCAGCTTGGCGGGGGGACCCACTGAAGCTTTCTTT. This encodes CASSLAGGPTEAFF.

To note about this clonotype: One junction end disagrees with the germline gene, perhaps due to a read error. The rearrangement joins TRBV11-3 to TRBJ1-1, with a weak D call TRBD1 (5 bases). The CDR3 has 19 amino acids. Germline-derived CDR1 and CDR2 are SGHNT and YENEEA. CDR3 protein: CTSSSERGREEGSDTEAFF. The CDR3 bases are TGTACCAGCAGCTCTGAGCGGGGCAGGGAGGAGGGATCGGACACTGAAGCTTTCTTT. Full variable domain (outside the CDR3, taken from reference TRBV11-3 and TRBJ1-1): EAGVVQSPRYKIIEKKQPVAFWCNPISGHNTLYWYLQNLGQGPELLIRYENEEAVDDSQLPKDRFSAERLKGVDSTLKIQPAELGDSAVYLCTSSSERGREEGSDTEAFFGQGTRLTVV.

This clonotype showed up just a few times. The chain joins TRBV6-1 to TRBJ2-1, with D maybe TRBD1 (6 bases). This CDR3 region has 14 residues. The germline CDR1 and CDR2 sequences are MNHNS and SASEGT. The V gene lost 6 bases and the J gene lost 3 bases, with 12 bases spanning the gap. The CDR3 reads CASRTVQGYNEQFF. The CDR3 DNA reads TGTGCCAGCAGGACGGTACAGGGCTACAATGAGCAGTTCTTC.

The table lists this clonotype with a few counts. V is TRBV19 and J is TRBJ2-7; a possible D gene is TRBD1 (6 bases). This CDR3 region has 17 residues. Trimming removed 7 bases from V and 3 bases from J, with 25 bases in between. CDR1 is LNHDA, CDR2 SQIVND, per germline (reference sequence). For the CDR3, the DNA is TGTGCCAGTACCTTGACAGGCCAAGGCTTAGGGAGCTACGAGCAGTACTTC. Amino acid sequence: CASTLTGQGLGSYEQYF. Based on the CDR3 plus reference TRBV19 and TRBJ2-7, the full variable domain is DGGITQSPKYLFRKEGQNVTLSCEQNLNHDAMYWYRQDPGQGLRLIYYSQIVNDFQKGDIAEGYSVSREKKESFPLTVTSAQKNPTAFYLCASTLTGQGLGSYEQYFGPGTRLTVT.

This chain links TRBV6-1 with TRBJ2-1; no clear D gene. Germline CDR1 and CDR2: MNHNS and SASEGT. V lost 6 bases, J lost 9 bases, and 9 bases lay in between. The CDR3 runs 11 residues. The CDR3 here is CASSRESEQFF. As DNA, the CDR3 is TGTGCCAGCAGCCGTGAGAGTGAGCAGTTCTTC.

DNA for the CDR3: TGTGCCAGCAGCTTCCGCAGGGGCCGCGAAGAGACCCAGTACTTC. It translates to CASSFRRGREETQYF. This chain links TRBV3-1 with TRBJ2-5; TRBD1 might be the D (6 bases). Germline values: CDR1 LGHDT, CDR2 YNNKEL (reference sequence). V dropped 5 bases and J dropped 3 bases, with 16 bases sitting between them. The CDR3 contains 15 residues.

This clonotype appeared once. A read error may produce the germline difference seen at one junction end. The J gene is TRBJ2-3, the V gene TRBV6-1, with 12 positions matching TRBD2. CDR1 is MNHNS and CDR2 is SASEGT in the germline V gene. The CDR3 is 14 residues long. The DNA of the CDR3 is TGTGTCAGCAAACTAGCGGGGGGCGGAGATACGCAGTATTTT. As protein: CVSKLAGGGDTQYF.

This clonotype was detected ten times or more. The chain uses TRBV18 and TRBJ1-5; unclear D gene. This CDR3 has 16 residues. Germline values: CDR1 KGHSH, CDR2 LQKENI. With 3 bases removed from V and 2 bases from J, the gap between germline ends came to 14 bases. The CDR3 spells CASSPRVAVGNQPQHF. CDR3 nucleotide sequence: TGTGCCAGCTCACCTCGAGTCGCAGTTGGCAATCAGCCCCAGCATTTT.

This clonotype was seen a few times. CDR3 bases: TGTGCCAGCAGCTTATTTCCTCGTGGGGAGACCCAGTACTTC. This codes for CASSLFPRGETQYF. The chain is built from TRBV7-3 and TRBJ2-5, with D unresolved. Trimming shortened V by 2 bases and J by 5 bases, and 12 bases separated the two germline ends. The CDR3 sequence is 14 residues long. CDR1 is SGHTA, CDR2 FQGTGA, per germline.

This clonotype has ten or more counts. The J gene is TRBJ1-2, the V gene TRBV5-1; maybe TRBD1 (5 bases). V lost 4 bases to trimming and J lost 4 bases, with 11 bases between them. Germline V gene data show CDR1 as SGHRS and CDR2 as YFSETQ. The CDR3 consists of 13 residues. Written as DNA, the CDR3 is TGCGCCAGCAGCCCGGAAGGGACCTATGGCTACACCTTC. Translated, it gives CASSPEGTYGYTF.

This clonotype was seen at least ten times. This sequence joins TRBV7-3 and TRBJ2-2, with 12 bases fitting TRBD1. The CDR3 runs 14 residues. Germline assignment: CDR1 SGHTA and CDR2 FQGTGA. V was clipped by 6 bases and J by 9 bases; unmatched bases: 5. The chain's CDR3 is CASSWGQGARELFF. CDR3 DNA: TGTGCCAGCAGTTGGGGACAGGGGGCAAGGGAGCTGTTTTTT.

This clonotype was seen repeatedly, ten times or more. The chain couples TRBV12-3 or TRBV12-4 to TRBJ1-1; TRBD1 is a possible D gene (6 bases). Trimming cost V 3 bases and J 5 bases, with 13 bases left between them. The CDR3 runs 14 residues. CDR3 sequence (DNA): TGTGCCAGCAGTTTCATACAGGGCGGGACTGAAGCTTTCTTT. Translating it yields CASSFIQGGTEAFF.

This clonotype was counted at least ten times. The gene calls are TRBV20-1 and TRBJ1-2; D not resolved. The germline V and J ends were trimmed by 4 bases and 0 bases, with 15 bases remaining between them. The CDR3 length is 15 residues. Germline-derived CDR1 and CDR2 are DFQATT and SNEGSKA (reference sequence). CDR3 sequence: CSAMGRVDTNYGYTF. The CDR3 DNA is TGCAGTGCTATGGGTCGAGTGGATACTAACTATGGCTACACCTTC.

This clonotype was seen at least ten times. The chain has TRBV7-9 and TRBJ1-2; 8 nucleotides agree with TRBD1. J lost 7 bases, V lost 3 bases, and 7 bases had no gene match. The CDR3 length is 14 residues. Germline V CDR1 and CDR2: SEHNR, FQNEAQ (reference sequence). The CDR3 region is CASSLTGEKPGYTF. The CDR3 nucleotides read TGTGCCAGCAGCTTGACAGGGGAAAAACCTGGCTACACCTTC.

V gene TRBV6-2 or TRBV6-3 combines with J gene TRBJ1-4; 8 bases agree with TRBD1. V lost 8 bases, J lost 8 bases, and 13 bases stayed unmatched. From germline, CDR1 is MNHEY and CDR2 SVGEGT. The length of the CDR3 is 15 residues. The CDR3 loop is CASGPSDREGEKLFF. CDR3 DNA: TGTGCCAGCGGACCTTCGGACAGGGAGGGCGAAAAACTGTTTTTT.

This clonotype was picked up many times. This chain links TRBV11-2 with TRBJ1-2; a weak D match, TRBD1 (5 bases). V gave up 4 bases and J gave up 6 bases, with 12 bases separating them. The germline V gene has CDR1 SGHAT and CDR2 FQNNGV. This CDR3 region has 13 residues. The CDR3 here is CASSSRGVDGYTF. CDR3 DNA sequence: TGTGCCAGCAGCTCTCGGGGGGTAGATGGCTACACCTTC.

The gene calls are TRBV29-1 and TRBJ2-5; a weak D match, TRBD1 (6 bases). The CDR3 consists of 14 residues. The V end was cut by 6 bases, the J end by 2 bases, with 16 bases between. Germline values: CDR1 SQVTM, CDR2 ANQGSEA. Written as DNA, the CDR3 is TGCAGCGTCGGACGACAGGAAAAGCAAGAGACCCAGTACTTC. Residues: CSVGRQEKQETQYF.

This clonotype was recorded many times. This chain uses TRBV11-2 with TRBJ2-3; 16 bases align to TRBD2. Germline CDR1 SGHAT, CDR2 FQNNGV. V shed 5 bases and J 1 base; nucleotides not matched to a gene: 3. This CDR3 comprises 17 residues. The CDR3 DNA sequence: TGTGCCAGCAGCCGAGGGACTAGCGGGGGGGGCACAGATACGCAGTATTTT. Translation: CASSRGTSGGGTDTQYF.